This TCR beta chain appears in the sequencing data of a study of cytomegalovirus exposure and HLA in healthy donors. Whole-study results and caveats: Researchers catalogued under 200 TCR beta chains as cytomegalovirus-associated. For most subjects, TCR beta sequences were reported to predict HLA-A and HLA-B alleles with accuracy.

Comment on this clone: Its target is not known.

Germline V CDR1 and CDR2: MDHEN, SYDVKM. This CDR3 is built from 16 residues. The J segment lost 6 bases and the V segment lost 6 bases, leaving 8 bases of the junction unmatched. Primers for the PCR totalled 60 Vbeta and 13 Jbeta. Assay: immunoSEQ multiplex PCR; the TCRdb copy retains only in-frame clones and omits some. The sample contains just over 150,000 clones, about 85% of which appear only once. While unrecorded immune exposures were likely, the donors were nominally healthy when sampled. This sequence was found in a man aged 18 to 35 in good health and CMV-seronegative. This chain joins TRBV28 and TRBJ2-2, with 12 bases lining up with TRBD2. Material for sequencing was PBMCs. The CDR3 spells CASSPQLAGGPGELFF. CDR3 DNA sequence: TGTGCCAGCAGCCCGCAACTAGCGGGAGGTCCCGGGGAGCTGTTTTTT.